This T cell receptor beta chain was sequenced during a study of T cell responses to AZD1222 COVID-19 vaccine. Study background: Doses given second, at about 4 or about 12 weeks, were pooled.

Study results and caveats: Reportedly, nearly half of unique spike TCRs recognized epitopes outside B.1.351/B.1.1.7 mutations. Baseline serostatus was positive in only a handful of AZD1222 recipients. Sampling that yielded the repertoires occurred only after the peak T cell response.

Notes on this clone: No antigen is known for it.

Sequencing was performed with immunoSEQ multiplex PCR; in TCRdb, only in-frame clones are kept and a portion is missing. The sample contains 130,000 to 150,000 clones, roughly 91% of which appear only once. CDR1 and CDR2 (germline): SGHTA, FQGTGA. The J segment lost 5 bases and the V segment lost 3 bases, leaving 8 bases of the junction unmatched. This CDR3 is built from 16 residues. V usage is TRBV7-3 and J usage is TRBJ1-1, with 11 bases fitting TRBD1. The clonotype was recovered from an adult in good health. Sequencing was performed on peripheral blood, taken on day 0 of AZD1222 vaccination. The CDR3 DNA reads TGTGCCAGCAGCTTGGGGACAGGGGGAGGGCGGACTGAAGCTTTCTTT. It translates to CASSLGTGGGRTEAFF.